This T cell receptor beta chain was found in a study of OX40 agonist ivuxolimab in advanced cancers. Study in general: Those enrolled were approximately 78% male, with a mean age of about 66 years and ages from roughly 20 to 85. General study findings and limits: The antigen specificity of the peripheral T cells (those that were expanded) was not determined. CD4+ and CD8+ blood T cells expanded clonally by week 6 at 0.1 to 3.0 mg/kg.

Worth noting for this clone: Antigen unknown.

Generated by immunoSEQ multiplex PCR, the TCRdb table keeps only in-frame clones and is missing some. The sample gives some 76,000 clones, 85% of which show up once; 1.5% to 2% is in the top ten. Excluded were patients having autoimmune disease history or systemic immunosuppression. The germline gives CDR1 SNHLY, CDR2 FYNNEI. The J segment lost 4 bases and the V segment lost 7 bases, leaving 9 bases of the junction unmatched. This CDR3 is 14 amino acids long. The J gene is TRBJ1-1, the V gene TRBV2, with 7 positions matching TRBD1. The sequence was obtained from an adult with an advanced solid tumor such as melanoma, head and neck, liver or kidney cancer. The input for sequencing was CD4+ or CD8+ T cells sorted from blood, taken in a trial of the OX40 agonist ivuxolimab. CDR3 nucleotide sequence: TGTGCCAGCACAGTGGACAGGTCGGGCACTGAAGCTTTCTTT. Translation gives CASTVDRSGTEAFF. Based on the CDR3 plus reference TRBV2 and TRBJ1-1, the full variable domain is EPEVTQTPSHQVTQMGQEVILRCVPISNHLYFYWYRQILGQKVEFLVSFYNNEISEKSEIFDDQFSVERPDGSNFTLKIRSTKLEDSAMYFCASTVDRSGTEAFFGQGTRLTVV.